What follows describes a single T cell receptor beta chain. The sample belongs to a study of sequential checkpoint blockade in melanoma. Study-wide context: Randomization was 1:1 between first-line nivolumab→ipilimumab and ipilimumab→nivolumab. Maintenance nivolumab came after either treatment sequence.

The treatment here: randomized to nivolumab then ipilimumab (arm A) or the reverse (arm B). Patients had received no earlier DNA-damaging chemotherapy. Live CD3+CD8+ CD19− CD56− cells were sorted from PBMCs. Only in-frame clones appear in the TCRdb table, and some are missing; sequencing was by immunoSEQ multiplex PCR. The sample lists some 6,000 clones, 70% to 90% seen once, with around 10% in the top ten. Germline CDR1 GTSNPN, CDR2 SVGIG (reference sequence). The ends were cut back, 2 bases at V and 4 bases at J, with 8 bases in the middle. There are 13 residues in the CDR3. The chain couples TRBV30 to TRBJ1-4; a weak D match, TRBD1 (5 bases). The sequencing used CD8+ T cells sorted from blood (inferred from file names), collected from a patient given nivolumab and ipilimumab in sequence. The TCR comes from a human donor with melanoma. The CDR3: CAWSTGYNEKLFF. The DNA of the CDR3 is TGTGCCTGGAGTACAGGTTATAATGAAAAACTGTTTTTT.